A single sample is the source of the 22 T cell receptor beta chains below, sequenced in a study of T cell changes during pregnancy in multiple sclerosis. TCRdb's copy holds only in-frame clones and misses some; the assay was immunoSEQ multiplex PCR. The table lists about 96,000 clones, 80% to 95% of them singletons. Sequenced material: peripheral blood, taken in the first trimester of pregnancy. The origin of the receptors is a female donor with multiple sclerosis, enrolled in a pregnancy study.

The rearrangement uses TRBV19 and TRBJ2-1; weak D call: TRBD2 (5 bases). V was pared by 5 bases and J by 1 base, with 12 bases between. The CDR3 is made up of 15 amino acids. Germline assignment: CDR1 LNHDA and CDR2 SQIVND (reference sequence). CDR3 sequence: CASSSGLESYNEQFF. DNA of the CDR3: TGTGCCAGTAGTTCCGGACTGGAGTCCTACAATGAGCAGTTCTTC.

The gene calls are TRBV7-6 and TRBJ2-1, with D perhaps TRBD2 (6 bases). The CDR3 spans 15 residues. V gave up 2 bases and J gave up 6 bases, with 14 bases separating them. Germline V gene data show CDR1 as SGHVS and CDR2 as FNYEAQ. The CDR3 spells CASSLLGEVGNEQFF. CDR3 DNA sequence: TGTGCCAGCAGCTTACTGGGGGAGGTCGGCAATGAGCAGTTCTTC.

The chain employs TRBV27 and TRBJ2-7, with 9 bases identical to TRBD1. Germline CDR1 reads MNHEY; CDR2 reads SMNVEV (reference sequence). The CDR3 totals 17 residues. The junction had 11 bases not matched to a gene; V was cut back by 2 bases and J by 3 bases. The CDR3: CASSLLPPWTGDYEQYF. The CDR3 nucleotides are TGTGCCAGCAGTTTACTGCCCCCGTGGACAGGGGACTACGAGCAGTACTTC.

The genes are TRBV28 and TRBJ2-6, with 7 bases aligning to TRBD1. The germline V gene has CDR1 MDHEN and CDR2 SYDVKM. This CDR3 has 20 amino acids. V lost 4 bases and J lost 1; bases outside the gene matches: 16. The CDR3 loop is CASSSTLVLTGLSGANVLTF. The CDR3 nucleotides are TGTGCCAGCAGTTCCACCCTGGTACTGACAGGGTTGTCTGGGGCCAACGTCCTGACTTTC.

The chain is built from TRBV29-1 and TRBJ2-1; D possibly corresponds to TRBD1 (5 bases). Germline V gives CDR1 SQVTM, CDR2 ANQGSEA. V was cut by 4 bases and J by 4 bases, with 11 bases left in between. The CDR3 sequence is 13 residues long. CDR3 bases: TGCAGCGTTGGGCAGGGTGGGTACAATGAGCAGTTCTTC. Translation: CSVGQGGYNEQFF.

The V gene is TRBV6-5, the J gene TRBJ1-2; D is undetermined. The CDR3 contains 12 residues. The V and J ends lost 6 bases and 5 bases respectively, with 10 bases between them. Germline CDR1 MNHEY, CDR2 SVGAGI. CDR3 amino acids: CASSPLGYGYTF. The CDR3 DNA is TGTGCCAGCAGCCCCCTCGGGTATGGCTACACCTTC.

The chain has TRBV27 and TRBJ2-7; the match to TRBD2 covers 7 bases. Losses at the gene ends were 3 bases for V and 6 bases for J; bases not matched to a gene: 8. The CDR3 sequence is 14 residues long. The germline gives CDR1 MNHEY, CDR2 SMNVEV (reference sequence). The CDR3 coding sequence is TGTGCCAGCAGTTTGGGGGGGGTATCGATCGAGCAGTACTTC. Translated, it gives CASSLGGVSIEQYF.

The V call is TRBV29-1, the J call TRBJ2-6; the match to TRBD2 covers 8 bases. CDR1 and CDR2 (germline): SQVTM, ANQGSEA. Germline trimming cut 4 bases from V and 0 bases from J; bases unmatched to any gene: 2. This CDR3 has 15 amino acids. In nucleotides, the CDR3 is TGCAGCGTTGGTCTAGCGGGCTCTGGGGCCAACGTCCTGACTTTC. Its translation: CSVGLAGSGANVLTF. The whole variable domain, remainder taken from reference TRBV29-1 and TRBJ2-6, is SAVISQKPSRDICQRGTSLTIQCQVDSQVTMMFWYRQQPGQSLTLIATANQGSEATYESGFVIDKFPISRPNLTFSTLTVSNMSPEDSSIYLCSVGLAGSGANVLTFGAGSRLTVL.

This clone has just one count. This sequence joins TRBV7-9 and TRBJ2-7; D is possibly TRBD1 (5 bases). The CDR3 totals 15 residues. Germline lookup yields CDR1 SEHNR and CDR2 FQNEAQ (reference sequence). V was shortened by 3 bases and J by 2 bases, with 14 bases between the two germline ends. CDR3 residues: CASSFRTQGPYEQYF. The CDR3 DNA is TGTGCCAGCAGCTTTAGGACCCAGGGTCCCTACGAGCAGTACTTC.

The rearrangement uses TRBV11-3 and TRBJ2-1, with D possibly TRBD1 on 5 matching bases. V lost 0 bases to trimming and J lost 5 bases, with 8 bases between them. The length of the CDR3 is 14 residues. Looked up from germline, CDR1 is SGHNT and CDR2 is YENEEA. CDR3 coding DNA: TGTGCCAGCAGCTTAGAGACAGTTAACAATGAGCAGTTCTTC. It encodes CASSLETVNNEQFF. The whole variable domain, remainder taken from reference TRBV11-3 and TRBJ2-1, is EAGVVQSPRYKIIEKKQPVAFWCNPISGHNTLYWYLQNLGQGPELLIRYENEEAVDDSQLPKDRFSAERLKGVDSTLKIQPAELGDSAVYLCASSLETVNNEQFFGPGTRLTVL.

The genes are TRBV19 and TRBJ1-1; D possibly corresponds to TRBD1 (6 bases). The germline V gene encodes CDR1 LNHDA and CDR2 SQIVND (reference sequence). CDR3 length equals 16 residues. V was trimmed by 7 bases and J by 1 base, leaving 19 bases between them. The CDR3 reads CASIPFGQGKNTEAFF. CDR3 DNA: TGTGCCAGTATCCCTTTCGGGCAGGGGAAGAACACTGAAGCTTTCTTT.

The chain combines TRBV6-1 with TRBJ2-1; 13 bases fit TRBD2. Unmatched junction bases numbered 6, after V lost 7 bases and J lost 6 bases. The CDR3 extends over 15 amino acids. The V gene's germline CDR1 is MNHNS and CDR2 SASEGT. CDR3 DNA: TGTGCCAGCAACCTACTAGCGGGAGGGCTCAATGAGCAGTTCTTC. Its protein product is CASNLLAGGLNEQFF.

This chain joins TRBV27 and TRBJ1-4, with D uncertain. The CDR3 sequence is 15 residues long. Germline CDR1 reads MNHEY; CDR2 reads SMNVEV (reference sequence). Trimming removed 3 bases from V and 6 bases from J, with 14 bases in between. CDR3 amino acids: CASSFIGVGDEKLFF. In DNA form, the CDR3 reads TGTGCCAGCAGTTTTATCGGGGTAGGAGATGAAAAACTGTTTTTT.

The chain uses TRBV27 and TRBJ2-7; 9 bases agree with TRBD1. Germline V gives CDR1 MNHEY, CDR2 SMNVEV (reference sequence). CDR3 length: 16 residues. Germline trimming cut 3 bases from V and 6 bases from J; bases unmatched to any gene: 12. CDR3 region: CASSFSGTGMRAEQYF. The CDR3 DNA sequence: TGTGCCAGCAGTTTTTCCGGGACAGGGATGCGGGCCGAGCAGTACTTC.

This chain links TRBV5-1 with TRBJ2-2, with D possibly matching TRBD1 (6 bases). Trimming pared 2 bases from V and 7 bases from J, leaving 12 bases between. CDR3 size: 14 residues. Germline V CDR1 and CDR2: SGHRS, YFSETQ. The CDR3 bases are TGCGCCAGCAGCTTACTACAGGGTAGCGGGGAGCTGTTTTTT. Residues: CASSLLQGSGELFF.

The chain recombines TRBV29-1 with TRBJ2-3; TRBD2 agrees at 8 bases. CDR1 SQVTM and CDR2 ANQGSEA come from the germline V gene. V dropped 6 bases and J dropped 6; count of bases not matched to a gene: 5. The CDR3 is 12 residues long. CDR3 in amino acids: CSVRAGVDTQYF. CDR3 nucleotides: TGCAGCGTAAGAGCGGGAGTGGATACGCAGTATTTT.

V and J are TRBV30 and TRBJ2-3; 8 nucleotides line up with TRBD1. V lost 2 bases to trimming and J lost 2 bases; unmatched junction nucleotides: 6. This CDR3 contains 15 residues. Germline assignment: CDR1 GTSNPN and CDR2 SVGIG (reference sequence). The CDR3 region is CAWSIRTGHTDTQYF. The CDR3, as DNA: TGTGCCTGGAGTATCCGGACAGGGCACACAGATACGCAGTATTTT.

V is TRBV5-5 and J is TRBJ2-7; TRBD1 agrees at 8 bases. Germline V CDR1 and CDR2: SGHKS, YYEKEE (reference sequence). The CDR3 has 16 residues. Trimming cost V 3 bases and J 2 bases; bases outside gene matches: 10. CDR3: CASSYLMGQATYEQYF. Written as DNA, the CDR3 is TGTGCCAGCAGCTACCTCATGGGACAGGCTACCTACGAGCAGTACTTC.

The chain recombines TRBV7-9 with TRBJ2-1; a weak D match, TRBD2 (7 bases). The CDR3 loop spans 18 amino acids. CDR1 and CDR2 from the germline V gene are SEHNR and FQNEAQ (reference sequence). Deletions cut 5 bases from V and 0 bases from J, with 20 bases between. CDR3 sequence: CASSPGLGGKSSYNEQFF. CDR3 bases: TGTGCCAGCAGCCCAGGACTAGGGGGAAAAAGCTCCTACAATGAGCAGTTCTTC.

The chain carries TRBV23-1 and TRBJ1-2, with TRBD1 matching over 7 bases. TRBV23-1 is annotated as an ORF whose role is uncertain. The length of the CDR3 is 15 residues. V was pared by 5 bases and J by 2 bases, with 8 bases of the junction left unmatched. The CDR3 spells CASSRNTRGNYGYTF. CDR3 sequence (DNA): TGCGCCAGCAGTAGAAACACCAGGGGGAACTATGGCTACACCTTC.

The genes are TRBV28 and TRBJ1-5, with TRBD1 identical over 10 bases. Germline CDR1 is MDHEN and CDR2 is SYDVKM. The J segment lost 5 bases and the V segment lost 5 bases, leaving 12 bases of the junction unmatched. The CDR3 consists of 17 residues. DNA of the CDR3: TGTGCCAGCAGTATACACTCCGGGACAGGGGAAGATCAGCCCCAGCATTTT. Translation: CASSIHSGTGEDQPQHF.

V usage is TRBV6-6 and J usage is TRBJ2-7, with 7 bases identical to TRBD2. The J segment lost 2 bases and the V segment lost 2 bases, leaving 3 bases of the junction unmatched. This CDR3 has 14 amino acids. From germline, CDR1 is MNHNY and CDR2 SVGAGI (reference sequence). CDR3 in DNA: TGTGCCAGCAGTTACGTAGGGACTACCTACGAGCAGTACTTC. It specifies CASSYVGTTYEQYF.